The clone carrying this T cell receptor (beta chain) has just one count. Its matching antigen is unknown. Clones were sequenced by immunoSEQ multiplex PCR, and TCRdb holds only the in-frame ones, with some missing. Among roughly 70,000 clones, around 90% were seen once, and the ten largest hold around 0.72%. PRAID featured prominent immunodeficiency. The trim removed 7 bases at V and 8 bases at J, leaving 7 bases unmatched. Germline CDR1 is MNHEY and CDR2 is SVGAGI. This CDR3 is built from 14 residues. These data come from a study of stem cell transplantation in POMP-related autoinflammatory disease. Study as a whole: Hypothesis: faulty thymoproteasomes impair CD8+ T-cell selection, skewing TRB repertoires. DNA chimerism showed 100% graft donor engraftment of neutrophils and platelets through one year. Study results and limitations: In PRAID patients, the number of distinct TRB V-J gene pairings was restricted.

This chain links TRBV6-5 with TRBJ1-4; 10 positions match TRBD1. The origin of this receptor is a human patient with POMP-related autoinflammation and immune dysregulation (PRAID). Some T cells may trace back to the graft donor. Sequenced material: CD4+ T cells from PBMCs, taken after stem cell transplantation. CDR3 coding DNA: TGTGCCAGCAACCCGACAGGGGGCAGAGAAAAACTGTTTTTT. Protein product: CASNPTGGREKLFF.